This TCR beta chain emerged from a study of early T cells in non-severe SARS-CoV-2 infection. Broader study findings: Reliance on VDJdb matching favored anti-spike CD8 responses; private and CD4 specificities were missed.

TCRdb itself ran the 5' RACE reads through MiXCR, one entry per CDR3 protein. The sample has roughly 55,000 distinct CDR3 sequences, about 9.9% seen once. Germline values: CDR1 SGHRS, CDR2 YFSETQ. V was clipped by 8 bases and J by 4 bases, with 9 bases between them. The CDR3 is 11 residues long. There are many counts of this clonotype. Its specificity is unknown. The sample taken for sequencing was whole blood. The chain employs TRBV5-1 and TRBJ1-1; perhaps TRBD1 as D (5 bases). The source is an adult who was a healthcare worker with PCR-confirmed SARS-CoV-2 infection or an uninfected control (not recorded which). The CDR3 nucleotides read TGCGCCAGTACCCAGGGCACTGAAGCTTTCTTT. Translating it yields CASTQGTEAFF. The full variable domain, completed using reference TRBV5-1 and TRBJ1-1, is KAGVTQTPRYLIKTRGQQVTLSCSPISGHRSVSWYQQTPGQGLQFLFEYFSETQRNKGNFPGRFSGRQFSNSRSEMNVSTLELGDSALYLCASTQGTEAFFGQGTRLTVV.